This is a list of T cell receptor beta chains from one sample in a study of shared clonotypes between healthy human individuals. The method was immunoSEQ multiplex PCR; TCRdb's version includes in-frame clones alone and lacks a portion of them. The sample lists some 1.5 million clones, roughly 95% seen once, with approximately 1.1% in the top ten. The sequenced sample consisted of naive CD4+ T cells sorted from blood. These TCRs come from a man aged 25 to 45 in good health. CDR3s include the opening cysteine and the closing phenylalanine or tryptophan. Fields, in order: V gene, D gene, CDR3 protein. D genes are given only for firm matches.

TRBV11-2,.,CASSPGLREAGELFF
TRBV7-9,TRBD1,CASSTRDRVTYEQYF
TRBV6-1,.,CASSELGTGELFF
TRBV5-1,TRBD1,CASSFSPQGADGELFF
TRBV10-3,.,CAISVHFRSGQETQYF
TRBV11-2,TRBD2,CASSFPLAGSYNEQFF
TRBV5-4,TRBD1,CASSPDRGRTDTQYF
TRBV2,.,CASILTGNTEAFF
TRBV28,.,CASSFRNEQFF
TRBV5-1,.,CASSLAGSSYEQYF
TRBV28,.,CASSLRAYEQYF
TRBV10-2,.,CATAGGGWETQYF
TRBV27,.,CASSLFSGRSYNEQFF
TRBV19,.,CASSISRVETQYF
TRBV5-1,.,CASSLESSPQWYTQYF
TRBV14,.,CASSLLWEQYF
TRBV5-1,.,CASSFGGGTYEQYF
TRBV27,TRBD1,CASSYRGHEQYF
TRBV21-1,.,CASRTKRDTSGSRETQYF